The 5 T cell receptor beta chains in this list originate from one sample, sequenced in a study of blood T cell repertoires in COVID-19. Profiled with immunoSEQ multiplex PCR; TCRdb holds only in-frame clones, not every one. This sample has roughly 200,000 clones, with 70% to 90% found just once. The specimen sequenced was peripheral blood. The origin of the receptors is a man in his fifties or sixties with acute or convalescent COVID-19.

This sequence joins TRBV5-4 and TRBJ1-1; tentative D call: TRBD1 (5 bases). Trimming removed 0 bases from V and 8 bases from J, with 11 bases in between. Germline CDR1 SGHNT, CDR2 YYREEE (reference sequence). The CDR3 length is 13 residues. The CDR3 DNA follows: TGTGCCAGCAGCTTGGGGGGGAGGAGGGAAGCTTTCTTT. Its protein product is CASSLGGRREAFF.

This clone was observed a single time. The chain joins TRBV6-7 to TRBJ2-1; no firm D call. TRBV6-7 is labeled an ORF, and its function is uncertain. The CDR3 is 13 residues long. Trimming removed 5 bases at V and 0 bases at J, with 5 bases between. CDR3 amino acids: CASSNGSYNEQFF. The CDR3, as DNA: TGTGCCAGCAGTAACGGCTCCTACAATGAGCAGTTCTTC.

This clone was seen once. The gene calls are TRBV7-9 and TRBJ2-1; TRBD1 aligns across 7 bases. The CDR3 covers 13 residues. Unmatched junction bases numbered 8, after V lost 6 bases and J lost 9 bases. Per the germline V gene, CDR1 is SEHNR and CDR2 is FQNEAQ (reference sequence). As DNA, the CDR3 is TGTGCCAGCAGTCTACAGGGGTCAGGTGAGCAGTTCTTC. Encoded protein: CASSLQGSGEQFF.

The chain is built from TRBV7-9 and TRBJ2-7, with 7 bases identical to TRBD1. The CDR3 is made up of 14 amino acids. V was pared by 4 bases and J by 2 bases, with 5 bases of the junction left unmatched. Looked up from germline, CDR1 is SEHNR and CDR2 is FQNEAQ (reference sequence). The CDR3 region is CASSSTGRAYEQYF. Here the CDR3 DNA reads TGTGCCAGCAGCTCGACAGGGCGTGCCTACGAGCAGTACTTC. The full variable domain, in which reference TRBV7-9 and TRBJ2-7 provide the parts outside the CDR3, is DTGVSQNPRHKITKRGQNVTFRCDPISEHNRLYWYRQTLGQGPEFLTYFQNEAQLEKSRLLSDRFSAERPKGSFSTLEIQRTEQGDSAMYLCASSSTGRAYEQYFGPGTRLTVT.

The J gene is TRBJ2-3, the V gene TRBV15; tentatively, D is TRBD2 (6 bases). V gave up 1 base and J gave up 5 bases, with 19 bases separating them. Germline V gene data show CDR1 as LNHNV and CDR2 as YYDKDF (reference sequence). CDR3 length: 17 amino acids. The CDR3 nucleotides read TGTGCCACCAGCAGAGGCCAGATGGGGGGTCCTGGAGATACGCAGTATTTT. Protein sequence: CATSRGQMGGPGDTQYF. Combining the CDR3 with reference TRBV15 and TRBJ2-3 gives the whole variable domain DAMVIQNPRYQVTQFGKPVTLSCSQTLNHNVMYWYQQKSSQAPKLLFHYYDKDFNNEADTPDNFQSRRPNTSFCFLDIRSPGLGDTAMYLCATSRGQMGGPGDTQYFGPGTRLTVL.